This TCR beta chain comes out of a study of CDR3 diversity in severe acne. The sample holds many counts of this clonotype. Trimming shortened V by 3 bases and J by 6 bases, and 13 bases separated the two germline ends. The germline V gene encodes CDR1 SNHLY and CDR2 FYNNEI. The CDR3 covers 14 residues. TCRdb reanalysed the PCR reads using MiXCR and keeps one entry per CDR3 protein. The sample records around 94,000 distinct CDR3 sequences, 51% being singletons. The sequence came from a male donor with acne. The chain couples TRBV2 to TRBJ2-3; D remains ambiguous. Material for sequencing was blood. This CDR3 is CASSDIRVGDTQYF. The CDR3 DNA sequence: TGTGCCAGCAGTGACATACGGGTTGGGGATACGCAGTATTTT. Full variable domain (missing parts from reference TRBV2 and TRBJ2-3): EPEVTQTPSHQVTQMGQEVILRCVPISNHLYFYWYRQILGQKVEFLVSFYNNEISEKSEIFDDQFSVERPDGSNFTLKIRSTKLEDSAMYFCASSDIRVGDTQYFGPGTRLTVL.